This passage covers 4 T cell receptor beta chains from one sample sequenced in a study of shared clonotypes between healthy human individuals. Here immunoSEQ multiplex PCR was the method, and the copy in TCRdb shows in-frame clones only, minus some. Of some 2 million clones in the sample, roughly 94% were seen once. Sequenced input: naive CD4+ T cells sorted from blood. Subset defined: CD45RA+ positively selected. The receptors come from a young man in good health.

This clone was counted only a few times. The chain uses TRBV10-3 and TRBJ2-1; 11 nucleotides align to TRBD1. The CDR3 totals 14 residues. The germline V gene encodes CDR1 ENHRY and CDR2 SYGVKD. J gave up 6 bases and V 6 bases, and 4 bases lay outside the gene matches. The CDR3 protein is CAISPGTGGNEQFF. CDR3 nucleotides: TGTGCCATCAGCCCCGGGACAGGGGGCAATGAGCAGTTCTTC.

The genes are TRBV18 and TRBJ1-1; 7 positions match TRBD1. Germline V gene sequence: CDR1 KGHSH, CDR2 LQKENI. The CDR3 runs to 14 residues. V lost 3 bases, J lost 4 bases, and 5 bases stayed unmatched. In DNA form, the CDR3 reads TGTGCCAGCTCACCTGGACAGGACTCCACTGAAGCTTTCTTT. This gives the protein CASSPGQDSTEAFF.

CDR3 coding DNA: TGTGCCAGCAGCCCGAGACAGGGGTCCTCCTACGAGCAGTACTTC. Translation gives CASSPRQGSSYEQYF. The V gene is TRBV27, the J gene TRBJ2-7; TRBD1 matches 8 bases. V lost 6 bases and J lost 0; bases outside the gene matches: 7. Germline V lookup: CDR1 MNHEY, CDR2 SMNVEV (reference sequence). The CDR3 length is 15 residues.

Concerning this clone itself: Additional DNA sequences in this sample encode the identical CDR3. The chain employs TRBV20-1 and TRBJ2-5, with D hard to call. Trimming took off 4 bases at V and 4 bases at J, with 4 bases between the two ends. This CDR3 has 10 residues. Germline CDR1 reads DFQATT; CDR2 reads SNEGSKA (reference sequence). This chain's CDR3 is CSAKAETQYF. The DNA of the CDR3 is TGCAGTGCTAAGGCAGAGACCCAGTACTTC.